The 31 T cell receptor beta chains listed next were all sequenced from one sample in a study of cytomegalovirus exposure and HLA in healthy donors. Vbeta (60) and Jbeta (13) primers were used in the PCR. The protocol was immunoSEQ multiplex PCR, while the TCRdb copy is restricted to in-frame clones and leaves out a portion. This table holds just over 150,000 clones, more than 70% found once. Specimen: PBMCs. The receptors originated from a male donor in good health and CMV-seropositive.

This chain connects TRBV21-1 to TRBJ2-1; the table's D call, TRBD1, has no DNA check behind it. TRBV21-1 is a recognized pseudogene. The CDR3 length is 14 residues. CDR3 in amino acids: CASSKVQLYNEQFF. CDR3 DNA: TGTGCCAGCAGCAAAGTACAGTTATACAATGAGCAGTTCTTC.

This clone was seen a single time. The genes are TRBV19 and TRBJ2-5, with 9 bases aligning to TRBD1. The CDR3 is 15 residues long. Germline assignment: CDR1 LNHDA and CDR2 SQIVND (reference sequence). V trimming: 6 bases; J trimming: 5 bases; junction bases outside the gene matches: 10. The CDR3 region is CASRPETGGRETQYF. In nucleotides, the CDR3 is TGTGCCAGTAGACCCGAGACAGGGGGAAGGGAGACCCAGTACTTC.

V gene TRBV15 combines with J gene TRBJ2-1; the D gene is possibly TRBD2 (5 bases). CDR1 and CDR2 (germline): LNHNV, YYDKDF (reference sequence). The V and J ends lost 5 bases and 5 bases respectively, with 16 bases between them. The CDR3 totals 15 residues. CDR3 in amino acids: CATSARGLADNEQFF. The CDR3 region has the DNA TGTGCCACCAGCGCCCGAGGGCTAGCCGACAATGAGCAGTTCTTC. The whole variable domain, filled in from reference TRBV15 and TRBJ2-1, reads DAMVIQNPRYQVTQFGKPVTLSCSQTLNHNVMYWYQQKSSQAPKLLFHYYDKDFNNEADTPDNFQSRRPNTSFCFLDIRSPGLGDTAMYLCATSARGLADNEQFFGPGTRLTVL.

The chain employs TRBV25-1 and TRBJ2-1, with TRBD2 as a possible D gene (6 bases). Germline-derived CDR1 and CDR2 are MGHDK and SYGVNS. V shed 2 bases and J shed 4 bases, with 18 bases lying between them. This CDR3 contains 17 residues. The DNA for the CDR3 is TGTGCCAGCAGTGAAAGGTCCGGCGGGGTAGGGTACAATGAGCAGTTCTTC. The encoded protein is CASSERSGGVGYNEQFF.

This chain uses TRBV7-3 with TRBJ2-1; 9 nucleotides line up with TRBD2. This CDR3 has 16 residues. V gave up 3 bases and J gave up 0 bases; unmatched junction bases: 3. The V gene's germline CDR1 is SGHTA and CDR2 FQGTGA. The CDR3 loop is CASSFRSGSSYNEQFF. The CDR3 nucleotides are TGTGCCAGCAGCTTCCGTAGCGGGAGCTCCTACAATGAGCAGTTCTTC.

This chain joins TRBV11-3 and TRBJ2-1; 8 bases map to TRBD2. V lost 1 base to trimming and J lost 3 bases; unmatched junction nucleotides: 2. Germline CDR1 reads SGHNT; CDR2 reads YENEEA. CDR3 length: 15 amino acids. The DNA for the CDR3 is TGTGCCAGCAGCTTAGGAGGGACTAGCTACAATGAGCAGTTCTTC. Translation gives CASSLGGTSYNEQFF.

The chain joins TRBV6-1 to TRBJ2-7; D not certain. The CDR3 is made up of 10 amino acids. V lost 9 bases to trimming and J lost 6 bases, with 9 bases between them. In germline, CDR1 is MNHNS, CDR2 SASEGT. The CDR3 reads CARSPGEQYF. The CDR3, as DNA: TGTGCCAGGAGCCCCGGCGAGCAGTACTTC.

The chain is built from TRBV30 and TRBJ2-5; 7 nucleotides align to TRBD2. Losses at the gene ends were 5 bases for V and 7 bases for J; bases not matched to a gene: 1. The CDR3 sequence is 10 residues long. Germline CDR1 and CDR2: GTSNPN and SVGIG (reference sequence). CDR3: CAWGRGTQYF. Here the CDR3 DNA reads TGTGCCTGGGGGAGGGGGACCCAGTACTTC.

The chain couples TRBV28 to TRBJ1-1; D gene ambiguous. V was trimmed by 2 bases and J by 11 bases, leaving 12 bases between them. Germline-derived CDR1 and CDR2 are MDHEN and SYDVKM. The CDR3 is made up of 12 amino acids. The DNA of the CDR3 is TGTGCCAGCAGTTTAATAGGACTAGGGGCTTTCTTT. This translates into CASSLIGLGAFF.

This chain links TRBV6-1 with TRBJ2-1, with D perhaps matching TRBD1 (6 bases). The V end lost 2 bases, the J end lost 12 bases, and 8 bases lay between the germline ends. The length of the CDR3 is 11 residues. The germline CDR1 and CDR2 sequences are MNHNS and SASEGT. The CDR3 spells CASSEIRGQFF. The CDR3 DNA follows: TGTGCCAGCAGTGAAATCAGGGGGCAGTTCTTC.

The chain has TRBV27 and TRBJ1-6; 8 bases fit TRBD1. V gave up 7 bases and J gave up 9 bases; unmatched junction bases: 2. Germline V lookup: CDR1 MNHEY, CDR2 SMNVEV (reference sequence). This CDR3 is 12 amino acids long. The CDR3 protein is CASTGGGSPLHF. The DNA of the CDR3 is TGTGCCAGCACAGGGGGCGGTTCACCCCTCCACTTT.

The V gene is TRBV7-3, the J gene TRBJ2-3; the D is unclear. Germline V gene data show CDR1 as SGHTA and CDR2 as FQGTGA. CDR3 length equals 12 residues. The V and J ends lost 1 base and 6 bases respectively, with 5 bases between them. DNA of the CDR3: TGTGCCAGCAGCTTAAACGAGGATACGCAGTATTTT. Protein sequence: CASSLNEDTQYF.

J is TRBJ1-2 and V is TRBV7-9, with D unresolved. The germline gives CDR1 SEHNR, CDR2 FQNEAQ (reference sequence). The CDR3 consists of 15 residues. Deletions cut 1 base from V and 5 bases from J, with 14 bases between. The CDR3 protein is CASSLVTGVEYGYTF. In DNA, the CDR3 is TGTGCCAGCAGCTTAGTAACCGGGGTGGAGTATGGCTACACCTTC. Drawing the rest from reference TRBV7-9 and TRBJ1-2, the complete variable domain is DTGVSQNPRHKITKRGQNVTFRCDPISEHNRLYWYRQTLGQGPEFLTYFQNEAQLEKSRLLSDRFSAERPKGSFSTLEIQRTEQGDSAMYLCASSLVTGVEYGYTFGSGTRLTVV.

The CDR3: CASSLAPRDTGELFF. In nucleotides, the CDR3 is TGTGCCAGCAGCTTGGCCCCCAGGGACACCGGGGAGCTGTTTTTT. The V and J genes are TRBV5-8 and TRBJ2-2, with D possibly matching TRBD1 (5 bases). The CDR3 consists of 15 residues. Germline loops: CDR1 SGHTS, CDR2 YDEGEE. The V and J ends lost 0 bases and 3 bases respectively, with 9 bases between them.

The chain employs TRBV14 and TRBJ2-7; D may be TRBD1 (6 bases). The CDR3 is 13 amino acids. Germline CDR1 SGHDN, CDR2 FVKESK. V gave up 4 bases and J gave up 6 bases, with 13 bases separating them. The chain's CDR3 is CASSLGTYGEQYF. In DNA form, the CDR3 reads TGTGCCAGCAGCCTCGGGACATACGGCGAGCAGTACTTC.

This clone was seen a handful of times. The rearrangement uses TRBV25-1 and TRBJ2-7, with 10 positions matching TRBD2. This CDR3 has 16 residues. CDR1 is MGHDK and CDR2 is SYGVNS in the germline V gene. Trimming cost V 4 bases and J 2 bases; bases outside gene matches: 8. CDR3 bases: TGTGCCAGCAGTGGGCTGGGACTAGCGCATACCTACGAGCAGTACTTC. Its translation is CASSGLGLAHTYEQYF.

The chain has TRBV9 and TRBJ1-2, with 9 bases fitting TRBD1. This CDR3 is built from 16 residues. Germline V gives CDR1 SGDLS, CDR2 YYNGEE. Trimming cost V 3 bases and J 5 bases; bases outside gene matches: 11. The CDR3 protein is CASSDHYDRGEYGYTF. CDR3 in DNA: TGTGCCAGCAGCGACCATTACGACAGGGGGGAGTATGGCTACACCTTC.

V is TRBV7-6 and J is TRBJ1-4, with 8 bases identical to TRBD1. CDR1 SGHVS and CDR2 FNYEAQ come from the germline V gene. This CDR3 has 19 residues. The V gene end was trimmed by 1 base and the J gene end by 9 bases; junction bases not matched to a gene: 19. DNA of the CDR3: TGTGCCAGCAGCTTAGTTAAGGTCTACGAAGGGACAGGAGGAAAAAAACTGTTTTTT. Its protein product is CASSLVKVYEGTGGKKLFF.

The rearrangement uses TRBV10-3 and TRBJ2-3, with 7 bases fitting TRBD2. The germline V gene has CDR1 ENHRY and CDR2 SYGVKD. Trimming at V came to 8 bases and at J to 11 bases, leaving 10 bases not matched to a gene. This CDR3 has 12 residues. The CDR3 region is CAIQAGTEEQYF. As DNA, the CDR3 is TGTGCCATCCAAGCGGGGACCGAGGAGCAGTATTTT.

This clone was counted only a few times. The V call is TRBV2, the J call TRBJ2-7, with a weak D call TRBD2 (6 bases). This CDR3 is 14 amino acids long. V lost 3 bases and J lost 1, with 10 bases in between. Germline V lookup: CDR1 SNHLY, CDR2 FYNNEI. Written as DNA, the CDR3 is TGTGCCAGCAGTGAGGGGGGTCAGTCCTACGAGCAGTACTTC. This encodes CASSEGGQSYEQYF.

A few counts support this clone. V and J are TRBV10-3 and TRBJ2-7, with D perhaps matching TRBD2 (7 bases). The germline V gene has CDR1 ENHRY and CDR2 SYGVKD. This CDR3 is 17 amino acids long. V dropped 2 bases and J dropped 6 bases, with 23 bases sitting between them. The CDR3 DNA follows: TGTGCCATCAGTGAGCCTCCGGGGGGTTCGGGGGGCCCCGAGCAGTACTTC. This sequence encodes CAISEPPGGSGGPEQYF.

This chain joins TRBV5-5 and TRBJ1-3; D remains unclear. The germline V and J ends were trimmed by 1 base and 0 bases, with 17 bases remaining between them. Germline CDR1 reads SGHKS; CDR2 reads YYEKEE (reference sequence). CDR3 length equals 18 residues. The chain's CDR3 is CASSLSALGLSSGNTIYF. DNA for the CDR3: TGTGCCAGCAGCTTGTCGGCTTTAGGACTGAGCTCTGGAAACACCATATATTTT. Combining the CDR3 with reference TRBV5-5 and TRBJ1-3 gives the whole variable domain DAGVTQSPTHLIKTRGQQVTLRCSPISGHKSVSWYQQVLGQGPQFIFQYYEKEERGRGNFPDRFSARQFPNYSSELNVNALLLGDSALYLCASSLSALGLSSGNTIYFGEGSWLTVV.

The chain has TRBV27 and TRBJ1-5; no clear D. The length of the CDR3 is 13 residues. V was cut by 3 bases and J by 7 bases, with 10 bases left in between. Germline values: CDR1 MNHEY, CDR2 SMNVEV (reference sequence). The CDR3 sequence is CASSFGGLQPQHF. CDR3 coding DNA: TGTGCCAGCAGTTTCGGAGGTCTACAGCCCCAGCATTTT.

The gene calls are TRBV5-1 and TRBJ2-4; 8 nucleotides align to TRBD1. Per germline, CDR1 SGHRS and CDR2 YFSETQ. With 0 bases clipped from V and 8 bases from J, the junction kept 13 bases outside the gene matches. The CDR3 is 17 residues long. CDR3: CASSLEGRGPIDDIQYF. The CDR3 DNA reads as TGCGCCAGCAGCTTGGAGGGCAGGGGGCCGATTGACGACATTCAGTACTTC.

The chain carries TRBV7-8 and TRBJ2-7; unclear D gene. The CDR3 is 13 residues long. Germline assignment: CDR1 SGHVS and CDR2 FQNEAQ. V gave up 6 bases and J gave up 2 bases, with 11 bases separating them. In DNA, the CDR3 is TGTGCCAGCAGGCGCGGAGACCCCTACGAGCAGTACTTC. Amino acid sequence: CASRRGDPYEQYF.

The rearrangement joins TRBV4-1 to TRBJ2-7; D is unresolved. Germline V CDR1 and CDR2: MGHRA, YSYEKL. This CDR3 is 17 amino acids long. Trimming took 2 bases from V and 5 from J, leaving 22 bases between them. CDR3 protein: CASSQLQALEVPNEQYF. CDR3 nucleotide sequence: TGCGCCAGCAGCCAACTACAAGCCTTAGAGGTTCCCAACGAGCAGTACTTC.

The gene calls are TRBV6-1 and TRBJ2-1; 9 bases line up with TRBD2. V lost 3 bases to trimming and J lost 4 bases; unmatched junction nucleotides: 7. Germline V gene data show CDR1 as MNHNS and CDR2 as SASEGT. CDR3 size: 16 residues. The CDR3 protein is CASSEVGLAGYNEQFF. The CDR3 nucleotides are TGTGCCAGCAGTGAGGTGGGACTAGCTGGTTACAATGAGCAGTTCTTC.

This rearrangement joins TRBV4-1 to TRBJ2-3; 7 bases fit TRBD2. V gave up 2 bases and J gave up 4 bases; unmatched junction bases: 6. The CDR3 has 15 residues. The germline gives CDR1 MGHRA, CDR2 YSYEKL. This CDR3 reads CASSQRFAGADTQYF. CDR3 nucleotide sequence: TGCGCCAGCAGCCAAAGGTTTGCGGGGGCAGATACGCAGTATTTT.

The chain employs TRBV27 and TRBJ2-4; weak D call: TRBD2 (6 bases). Germline V gene sequence: CDR1 MNHEY, CDR2 SMNVEV (reference sequence). Trimming left V 7 bases short and J 3 bases short, with 13 bases between. CDR3 length: 14 residues. CDR3 DNA: TGTGCCAGCACGGAGGGCTTCGGCAAAAACATTCAGTACTTC. Residues: CASTEGFGKNIQYF.

The chain recombines TRBV27 with TRBJ2-4, with D maybe TRBD1 (6 bases). Germline-derived CDR1 and CDR2 are MNHEY and SMNVEV (reference sequence). V lost 0 bases to trimming and J lost 7 bases, with 19 bases between them. This CDR3 has 17 residues. CDR3 nucleotide sequence: TGTGCCAGCAGTTTATCGACGGGACCCACTAGGGGGAACATTCAGTACTTC. Translating it yields CASSLSTGPTRGNIQYF.

This chain connects TRBV18 to TRBJ1-6; a weak D match, TRBD1 (5 bases). The CDR3 covers 14 residues. In germline, CDR1 is KGHSH, CDR2 LQKENI. V lost 2 bases and J lost 4, with 6 bases in between. CDR3 DNA: TGTGCCAGCTCACCAGACAGTTATAATTCACCCCTCCACTTT. Residues: CASSPDSYNSPLHF. Full variable domain (missing parts from reference TRBV18 and TRBJ1-6): NAGVMQNPRHLVRRRGQEARLRCSPMKGHSHVYWYRQLPEEGLKFMVYLQKENIIDESGMPKERFSAEFPKEGPSILRIQQVVRGDSAAYFCASSPDSYNSPLHFGNGTRLTVT.